The TCR beta chain under discussion was sequenced for a study of blood T cells in healthy people across ages. Investigators took 8 to 10 milliliters of peripheral blood from every donor. Every sample gave at least 5.5 micrograms of total RNA when it was extracted. Points on this clonotype: The antigen is unknown.

Points from the study as a whole: Diversity was higher, and naive CD4+ cells more numerous, in long-lived donors than in aged donors. Any conclusive comparison of naive versus antigen-experienced cells was prevented by using unsorted PBMCs.

A second about 7 to 12 cycle PCR used barcoded and J-beta primers. Via MiXCR, TCRdb re-called the 5' RACE reads, giving one row per CDR3 protein. The repertoire includes about 640,000 distinct CDR3 sequences, 58% of them detected once, and about two fifths sits in the top ten. Trimming removed 0 bases from V and 7 bases from J, with 13 bases in between. The CDR3 extends over 14 amino acids. Germline values: CDR1 SGHRS, CDR2 YFSETQ. The receptor was isolated from a man in his 60s in good health. The chain has TRBV5-1 and TRBJ1-2, with a weak D call TRBD1 (6 bases). Sequences were obtained from blood. The CDR3: CASSLETGAGGYTF. CDR3 in DNA: TGCGCCAGCAGCTTGGAGACAGGAGCCGGTGGCTACACCTTC.